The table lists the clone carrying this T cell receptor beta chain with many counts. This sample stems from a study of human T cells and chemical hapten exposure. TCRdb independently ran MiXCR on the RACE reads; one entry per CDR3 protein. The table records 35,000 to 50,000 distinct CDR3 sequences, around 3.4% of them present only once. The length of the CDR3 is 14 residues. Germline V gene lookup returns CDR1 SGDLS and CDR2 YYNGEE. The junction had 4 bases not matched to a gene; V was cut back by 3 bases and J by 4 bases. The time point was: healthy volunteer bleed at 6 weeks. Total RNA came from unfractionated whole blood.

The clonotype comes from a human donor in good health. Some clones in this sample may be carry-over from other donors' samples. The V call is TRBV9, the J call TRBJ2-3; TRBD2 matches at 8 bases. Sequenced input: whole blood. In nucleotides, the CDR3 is TGTGCCAGCAGCGAGGAGGGACTAGCAGATACGCAGTATTTT. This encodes CASSEEGLADTQYF.